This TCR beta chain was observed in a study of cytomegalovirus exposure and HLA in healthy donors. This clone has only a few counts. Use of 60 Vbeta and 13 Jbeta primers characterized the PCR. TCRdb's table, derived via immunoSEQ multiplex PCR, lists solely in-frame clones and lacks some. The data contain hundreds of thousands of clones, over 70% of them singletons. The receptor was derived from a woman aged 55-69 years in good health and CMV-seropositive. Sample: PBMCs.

CDR3 region: CAWKGVTEAFF. DNA for the CDR3: TGTGCCTGGAAGGGGGTCACTGAAGCTTTCTTT. The chain couples TRBV30 to TRBJ1-1; TRBD1 is a possible D gene (6 bases). CDR1 and CDR2 from the germline V gene are GTSNPN and SVGIG (reference sequence). CDR3 length equals 11 residues. V shed 4 bases and J shed 4 bases, with 7 bases lying between them.